This T cell receptor beta chain stems from a study of CXCR3-negative and CXCR3-positive naive CD8 T cells. Study findings and constraints: Greater hydrophobicity was found in TRB CDR3s of CXCR3-positive naive cells than of CXCR3-negative naive cells. For memory CD8+ cells diversity was much lower, but both naive subsets had comparably high diversity.

A remark on this clonotype: The antigen remains undetermined.

The TRB cDNA libraries were prepared by 5' RACE with UMI labels. TCRdb re-called the 5' RACE reads, yielding one record per CDR3 amino acid sequence without DNA. This sample's table has roughly 55,000 distinct CDR3 sequences. This CDR3 is 17 amino acids long. CDR1 LGHNA and CDR2 YNFKEQ come from the germline V gene. The gene calls are TRBV4-2 and TRBJ2-4; the TCRdb D gene call, TRBD1, has no DNA to confirm it. The TCR comes from a human donor in good health. Some clones in this sample may be carry-over from other donors' samples. Material: naive CXCR3+ CD8+ T cells from blood. As for subset: CD45RO-CCR7+CD27+CD95- naive CD8+ T cells expressing CXCR3 (TNR3+). The CDR3 region is CASSQEAGGLAKNIQYF.